This T cell receptor (beta chain) stems from a study of cytomegalovirus exposure and HLA in healthy donors. Germline CDR1 reads LGHNA; CDR2 reads YNFKEQ. This CDR3 contains 18 residues. V lost 3 bases and J lost 4, with 23 bases in between. Whole-study findings and limits: According to the study, 160 or so TCR beta chains were cytomegalovirus-associated. Later, TCR association rates were found to vary by HLA locus, highest for DRB1 and lowest for HLA-C.

A remark on this clone: Its specificity is unknown.

Use of 60 Vbeta and 13 Jbeta primers characterized the PCR. Sequencing was performed with immunoSEQ multiplex PCR; in TCRdb, only in-frame clones are kept and a portion is missing. The sample has 150,000 or so clones, roughly 79% seen once. Sequencing was performed on PBMCs. The origin of this receptor is a man aged 40-49 years in good health and CMV-seronegative. This rearrangement joins TRBV4-2 to TRBJ2-3; D uncertain. The CDR3, as DNA: TGTGCCAGCAGCCAGGAGAACCGGGTTAGGAGCGTCCCAGATACGCAGTATTTT. Protein product: CASSQENRVRSVPDTQYF.